This is a list of T cell receptor beta chains from one sample in a study of T-cell memory formation after mild COVID-19. TCRdb passed the 5' RACE reads through MiXCR, listing each CDR3 protein once. The sample includes about 110,000 distinct CDR3 sequences, 15% to 20% seen only once; the top ten take roughly 27%. The sequenced sample consisted of PBMCs or a T cell subset sorted from them (not recorded which). The source of these receptors is an adult woman who had mild COVID-19 (a few samples of this study predate the infection). Cell type and time point are not known. CDR3s include the opening cysteine and the closing phenylalanine or tryptophan.

V	J	length	CDR3
TRBV28	TRBJ1-6	16	CASTPTPMGQYSPLHF
TRBV4-2	TRBJ2-7	16	CASSQETGASSYEQYF
TRBV20-1	TRBJ2-7	14	CSARDMRGDYEQYF
TRBV6-5	TRBJ2-7	14	CASTRWAGDYEQYF
TRBV4-3	TRBJ2-7	13	CASSHSTGNEQYF
TRBV4-3	TRBJ2-7	15	CASSRLAGSKYEQYF
TRBV15	TRBJ1-1	17	CATSSPLRGFGGTEAFF
TRBV7-9	TRBJ2-7	12	CASSLDNGGEYF
TRBV5-1	TRBJ2-7	11	CASRGVHEQYF
TRBV7-9	TRBJ2-3	15	CASSTLGGSTDTQYF
TRBV9	TRBJ1-1	15	CASSPFTWESTEAFF
TRBV6-2/TRBV6-3	TRBJ1-1	19	CASSLPGQGAWGRNTEAFF
TRBV4-1	TRBJ1-1	15	CASSRTGTEWTEAFF
TRBV4-3	TRBJ2-3	17	CASSQELTGGGTDTQYF
TRBV29-1	TRBJ2-3	14	CSVAAAGLEDTQYF
TRBV19	TRBJ2-2	14	CASSFRLWTGELFF
TRBV5-5	TRBJ2-2	15	CASSHRDGMSGELFF
TRBV15	TRBJ2-7	13	CATSFTGSYEQYF
TRBV10-3	TRBJ2-3	15	CAISEAGQGTDTQYF
TRBV13	TRBJ1-3	15	CASSPRPGPGNTIYF
TRBV12-3/TRBV12-4	TRBJ2-3	15	CASSDLGLNSDTQYF
TRBV7-6	TRBJ2-1	16	CASSPPREGLYNEQFF
TRBV12-3/TRBV12-4	TRBJ1-1	15	CASTLSGYGGTEAFF
TRBV6-2/TRBV6-3	TRBJ1-2	15	CASSYPGQGAFGYTF
TRBV20-1	TRBJ2-7	11	CSALGLVGQYF
TRBV5-1	TRBJ1-1	16	CASSLRQGRLGSQAFF
TRBV4-3	TRBJ2-1	16	CASSQDRLAVNNEQFF
TRBV11-2	TRBJ2-7	19	CASSLGRVVSGGHSYEQYF
TRBV7-6	TRBJ2-5	14	CASSLDRARRAQYF
TRBV4-1	TRBJ1-1	15	CASSQDPGLNTEAFF
TRBV27	TRBJ1-5	13	CASSPNRAQPQHF
TRBV4-3	TRBJ2-3	15	CASSQETGLSDTQYF
TRBV4-1	TRBJ2-7	14	CASSPLATHHEQYF
TRBV20-1	TRBJ1-6	13	CSARDPDNSPLHF
TRBV5-1	TRBJ2-7	15	CASSFHVGGSYEQYF
TRBV7-9	TRBJ1-1	15	CASSSNRVRDTEAFF
TRBV6-6	TRBJ1-1	14	CASREQGTNTEAFF
TRBV6-5	TRBJ2-1	15	CASSYGSGTGVEQFF
TRBV7-2	TRBJ2-1	18	CASSPLAGGPPTYNEQFF
TRBV4-2	TRBJ1-5	16	CASSQGAGQLDQPQHF
TRBV11-2	TRBJ1-2	14	CASSPVAGGYGYTF
TRBV29-1	TRBJ1-1	13	CSVSPTGNTEAFF
TRBV7-3	TRBJ2-3	16	CASSSVPGLVTDTQYF
TRBV12-3/TRBV12-4	TRBJ1-1	13	CASSLERNTEAFF
TRBV7-8	TRBJ2-1	17	CASSLGGIADSYNEQFF
TRBV5-1	TRBJ1-1	17	CASSLLRGPEVNTEAFF
TRBV7-2	TRBJ2-3	13	CASSSIGADTQYF
TRBV24-1	TRBJ2-7	12	CAVGTGAYEQYF
TRBV3-1	TRBJ2-1	16	CASSQGLERVLNEQFF